The 21 T cell receptor beta chains presented below share a single source sample, sequenced in a study of blood T cell repertoires in COVID-19. This table comes from immunoSEQ multiplex PCR, and its TCRdb copy is limited to in-frame clones, with some not included. This sample has approximately 500,000 clones; around 90% occur once, and the top ten carry roughly 7.3%. The source material was peripheral blood. The receptors shown here come from a woman in her 50s with COVID-19, enrolled during active disease.

The rearrangement uses TRBV18 and TRBJ2-5; tentative D call: TRBD1 (7 bases). V shed 1 base and J shed 7 bases, with 13 bases lying between them. This CDR3 is built from 14 residues. Per germline, CDR1 KGHSH and CDR2 LQKENI. This CDR3 is CASSPQGAGGTQYF. DNA for the CDR3: TGTGCCAGCTCACCACAGGGGGCCGGGGGGACCCAGTACTTC. Complete variable domain (other parts from reference TRBV18 and TRBJ2-5): NAGVMQNPRHLVRRRGQEARLRCSPMKGHSHVYWYRQLPEEGLKFMVYLQKENIIDESGMPKERFSAEFPKEGPSILRIQQVVRGDSAAYFCASSPQGAGGTQYFGPGTRLLVL.

This chain joins TRBV30 and TRBJ1-6; D not certain. V was shortened by 3 bases and J by 10 bases, with 19 bases between the two germline ends. Germline CDR1 and CDR2: GTSNPN and SVGIG (reference sequence). The CDR3 length is 15 residues. For the CDR3, the DNA is TGTGCCTGGAGAAACCCGCCAGGTTTTGGGTCACCCCTCCACTTT. It codes for CAWRNPPGFGSPLHF.

The chain links TRBV7-8 to TRBJ1-3; a weak D match, TRBD1 (5 bases). The germline V gene encodes CDR1 SGHVS and CDR2 FQNEAQ. Between the trimmed V and J ends, which lost 1 base and 0 bases, there was a span of 10 bases. CDR3 length: 16 amino acids. The CDR3 loop reads CASSLVGAHSGNTIYF. The CDR3 DNA is TGTGCCAGCAGCTTAGTAGGGGCCCACTCTGGAAACACCATATATTTT.

This clone has a handful of counts. This chain joins TRBV5-4 and TRBJ1-6, with D perhaps matching TRBD1 (6 bases). V gave up 6 bases and J gave up 2 bases, with 15 bases separating them. CDR1 is SGHNT, CDR2 YYREEE, per germline (reference sequence). The CDR3 is 16 amino acids. The CDR3 DNA sequence: TGTGCCAGCACCCTAGGGGGGGGCGCCTATAATTCACCCCTCCACTTT. It encodes CASTLGGGAYNSPLHF.

Details on this clone: Distinct nucleotide sequences in the sample also encode this CDR3. This chain links TRBV24-1 with TRBJ1-2; D might be TRBD1 (6 bases). In germline, CDR1 is KGHDR, CDR2 SFDVKD. Trimming stripped 1 base from V and 4 bases from J, with 6 bases between. The CDR3 length is 13 residues. As DNA, the CDR3 is TGTGCCACCAGTGATTTAGGGGGCTATGGCTACACCTTC. Encoded protein: CATSDLGGYGYTF.

This CDR3 reads CATREQGAPYPYEQYF. For the CDR3, the DNA is TGCGCAACACGGGAACAGGGGGCCCCATATCCCTACGAGCAGTACTTC. The genes are TRBV4-1 and TRBJ2-7; 9 bases align to TRBD1. CDR1 is MGHRA and CDR2 is YSYEKL in the germline V gene. CDR3 length: 16 residues.

V gene TRBV4-1 combines with J gene TRBJ1-6; D unresolved. Germline V gives CDR1 MGHRA, CDR2 YSYEKL. V was trimmed by 5 bases and J by 7 bases, leaving 15 bases between them. The CDR3 has 15 amino acids. The CDR3 DNA reads as TGCGCCAGCAGCTCCGGGTCCCCTGGGAATTCACCCCTCCACTTT. The encoded protein is CASSSGSPGNSPLHF.

This chain links TRBV11-2 with TRBJ2-3; maybe TRBD1 (5 bases). V was clipped by 6 bases and J by 2 bases, with 15 bases between them. Germline CDR1 SGHAT, CDR2 FQNNGV. This CDR3 comprises 15 residues. The CDR3 reads CASRGRTHSTDTQYF. In DNA form, the CDR3 reads TGTGCCAGCAGAGGACGGACACACTCCACAGATACGCAGTATTTT.

In this sample, this clone turned up a few times. The gene calls are TRBV7-9 and TRBJ1-1, with D possibly being TRBD1 (5 bases). CDR3 size: 13 residues. The germline CDR1 and CDR2 sequences are SEHNR and FQNEAQ (reference sequence). Trimming cost V 5 bases and J 1 base, with 8 bases left between them. CDR3 sequence reads: CASSDQGNTEAFF. For the CDR3, the DNA is TGTGCCAGCAGCGATCAGGGGAACACTGAAGCTTTCTTT.

V usage is TRBV29-1 and J usage is TRBJ1-1, with a tentative D call TRBD1 (6 bases). Trimming removed 7 bases at V and 4 bases at J, with 19 bases between. Germline-derived CDR1 and CDR2 are SQVTM and ANQGSEA. The CDR3 spans 14 residues. Here the CDR3 DNA reads TGCAGCGCCCAACGGGGGGCTGATGGCACTGAAGCTTTCTTT. Encoded protein: CSAQRGADGTEAFF.

J is TRBJ1-1 and V is TRBV12-5; 9 bases fit TRBD1. CDR3 size: 14 residues. The junction had 7 bases not matched to a gene; V was cut back by 6 bases and J by 5 bases. The germline CDR1 and CDR2 sequences are LGHNT and FRNRAP. The CDR3 region is CASGLTGGETEAFF. The CDR3 nucleotides read TGTGCTAGTGGCTTGACAGGGGGGGAGACTGAAGCTTTCTTT.

This clone showed up just once. The V and J genes are TRBV12-3 or TRBV12-4 and TRBJ2-7; unclear D gene. V was pared by 4 bases and J by 7 bases, with 11 bases between. This CDR3 has 12 amino acids. Here the CDR3 DNA reads TGTGCCAGCAGTTCGGTACTAAGGGAGCAGTACTTC. Protein sequence: CASSSVLREQYF.

V usage is TRBV5-1 and J usage is TRBJ2-5, with 7 nucleotides matching TRBD1. The junction had 10 bases not matched to a gene; V was cut back by 6 bases and J by 5 bases. This CDR3 has 14 residues. Germline V lookup: CDR1 SGHRS, CDR2 YFSETQ. CDR3 in amino acids: CASTSALQGETQYF. DNA for the CDR3: TGCGCCAGCACCTCCGCTTTACAGGGGGAGACCCAGTACTTC.

The V gene is TRBV2, the J gene TRBJ1-3; D gene ambiguous. The CDR3 length is 14 residues. The V gene's germline CDR1 is SNHLY and CDR2 FYNNEI. The V end was cut by 4 bases, the J end by 1 base, with 8 bases between. DNA of the CDR3: TGTGCCAGCAGTGCCAGGTTTTCTGGAAACACCATATATTTT. It specifies CASSARFSGNTIYF.

This chain links TRBV27 with TRBJ1-6; D unclear. Trimming shortened V by 1 base and J by 6 bases, and 7 bases separated the two germline ends. CDR1 is MNHEY and CDR2 is SMNVEV in the germline V gene (reference sequence). The CDR3 covers 14 residues. The CDR3 sequence: CASSLWRANSPLHF. The DNA of the CDR3 is TGTGCCAGCAGTTTATGGAGGGCTAATTCACCCCTCCACTTT.

The CDR3 nucleotides read TGTGCCAGCTCACCACTACAGAGAAACACTGAAGCTTTCTTT. Its protein product is CASSPLQRNTEAFF. The chain uses TRBV18 and TRBJ1-1; D gene ambiguous. The ends were cut back, 1 base at V and 2 bases at J, with 8 bases in the middle. The CDR3 runs 14 residues. Germline V CDR1 and CDR2: KGHSH, LQKENI.

Here the CDR3 reads CASSYEGRSDTEAFF. DNA of the CDR3: TGTGCCAGCAGTTACGAGGGTCGGTCGGACACTGAAGCTTTCTTT. The chain joins TRBV6-5 to TRBJ1-1; D unresolved. Germline V CDR1 and CDR2: MNHEY, SVGAGI. This CDR3 contains 15 residues. V lost 2 bases and J lost 3, with 13 bases in between.

The rearrangement links TRBV30 to TRBJ1-2, with 7 positions matching TRBD1. This CDR3 contains 13 residues. The germline gives CDR1 GTSNPN, CDR2 SVGIG (reference sequence). V lost 3 bases and J lost 6; bases outside the gene matches: 7. CDR3 residues: CAWRMTGKNGYTF. DNA of the CDR3: TGTGCCTGGAGAATGACAGGGAAAAATGGCTACACCTTC.

The chain is built from TRBV2 and TRBJ1-5; 7 bases match TRBD1. J lost 11 bases, V lost 0 bases, and 10 bases had no gene match. Germline V lookup: CDR1 SNHLY, CDR2 FYNNEI. The CDR3 extends over 15 amino acids. The CDR3 loop is CASSEARGQAMSQHF. The CDR3 DNA reads as TGTGCCAGCAGTGAAGCCCGCGGACAGGCCATGTCCCAGCATTTT.

This clone was observed a few times. Other nucleotide sequences in the sample specify the same CDR3. The chain recombines TRBV19 with TRBJ1-5; D is unresolved. V was pared by 3 bases and J by 0 bases, with 3 bases between. Germline values: CDR1 LNHDA, CDR2 SQIVND (reference sequence). The CDR3 is made up of 13 amino acids. This CDR3 reads CASSMSSNQPQHF. The CDR3 region has the DNA TGTGCCAGTAGTATGAGTAGCAATCAGCCCCAGCATTTT.

The V and J genes are TRBV5-1 and TRBJ2-7; 7 bases are a match to TRBD1. Germline CDR1 SGHRS, CDR2 YFSETQ. The CDR3 extends over 15 amino acids. J gave up 7 bases and V 0 bases, and 10 bases lay outside the gene matches. The CDR3 coding sequence is TGCGCCAGCAGCTTGGGACGTAGGGGGCCTTCGGAGCAGTACTTC. It is translated as CASSLGRRGPSEQYF.